The present T cell receptor (beta chain) was sequenced within a study of identical twins. General observations from the study: With beta out-of-frame sequences, excess sharing by twins was weaker.

This CDR3 is built from 16 residues. The germline V gene has CDR1 SGDLS and CDR2 YYNGEE. V gave up 3 bases and J gave up 2 bases; unmatched junction bases: 9. MiXCR, run by TCRdb on the 5' RACE reads, gives a single entry per CDR3 protein. The repertoire holds 690,000 or so distinct CDR3 sequences, more than 6.5% seen once, with approximately 0.96% in the top ten. Details on this clonotype: What it recognizes is unknown.

These sequences were also reported in another study, on yellow fever vaccine responses in identical twins.

V and J are TRBV9 and TRBJ1-1, with 8 bases that match TRBD1. The sequenced material came from PBMCs. The source of this sequence is a woman between 18 and 30 years old in good health. The CDR3 coding sequence is TGTGCCAGCAGCGCAAATATACAGGGGGGTAACACTGAAGCTTTCTTT. Translating gives CASSANIQGGNTEAFF.